The next 6 T cell receptor beta chains were all read from a single sample in a study of blood T cell repertoires in COVID-19. The table came from immunoSEQ multiplex PCR; TCRdb's copy has only in-frame clones and leaves some out. The sample records more than 200,000 clones, more than 85% being singletons. The sequenced sample consisted of peripheral blood. The receptors here all came from a woman aged 55-70 years with COVID-19, enrolled during active disease.

The chain uses TRBV5-4 and TRBJ1-3; 9 nucleotides line up with TRBD1. Trimming at V came to 0 bases and at J to 4 bases, leaving 5 bases not matched to a gene. Germline CDR1 SGHNT, CDR2 YYREEE (reference sequence). CDR3 length: 16 residues. The chain's CDR3 is CASSLARQGGGNTIYF. The CDR3 coding sequence is TGTGCCAGCAGCTTGGCGAGACAGGGGGGCGGAAACACCATATATTTT.

This chain uses TRBV4-1 with TRBJ2-1; 7 bases are a match to TRBD2. The CDR3 loop spans 19 amino acids. Germline values: CDR1 MGHRA, CDR2 YSYEKL. The J segment lost 7 bases and the V segment lost 3 bases, leaving 21 bases of the junction unmatched. CDR3 DNA sequence: TGCGCCAGCAGCCAGCCAGCGGGGAGAGGTAAAGGGGTTGGTAATGAGCAGTTCTTC. Translating gives CASSQPAGRGKGVGNEQFF.

J is TRBJ1-2 and V is TRBV2, with D tentatively TRBD1 (5 bases). The germline gives CDR1 SNHLY, CDR2 FYNNEI. The ends were cut back, 8 bases at V and 4 bases at J, with 20 bases in the middle. The CDR3 is made up of 15 amino acids. The CDR3 region is CASPTYDRRGYGYTF. The CDR3 DNA reads as TGTGCCAGCCCCACGTACGACAGACGTGGCTATGGCTACACCTTC.

V is TRBV5-1 and J is TRBJ2-7; tentative D call: TRBD1 (6 bases). Germline loops: CDR1 SGHRS, CDR2 YFSETQ. This CDR3 spans 14 amino acids. Trimming stripped 4 bases from V and 12 bases from J, with 23 bases between. The CDR3 DNA follows: TGCGCCAGCAGCCCGGTGGACAGTGGGAAAGTGTTGTACTTC. Translated: CASSPVDSGKVLYF.

This sequence joins TRBV11-2 and TRBJ1-1; maybe TRBD1 (5 bases). V gave up 3 bases and J gave up 4 bases, with 6 bases separating them. The germline V gene encodes CDR1 SGHAT and CDR2 FQNNGV. This CDR3 has 12 residues. DNA of the CDR3: TGTGCCAGCAGCTTTACAGGCACTGAAGCTTTCTTT. It encodes CASSFTGTEAFF.

This clone occurred a few times. The chain carries TRBV30 and TRBJ1-2; D is possibly TRBD1 (6 bases). CDR1 is GTSNPN and CDR2 is SVGIG in the germline V gene (reference sequence). The CDR3 consists of 15 residues. The V gene lost 0 bases and the J gene lost 5 bases, with 16 bases spanning the gap. The CDR3 sequence: CAWSVLRGSRYGYTF. In DNA, the CDR3 is TGTGCCTGGAGTGTACTCAGGGGAAGTAGGTATGGCTACACCTTC.